The present T cell receptor (beta chain) was sequenced within a study of shared clonotypes between healthy human individuals. Study-level results: Estimated clonotype richness was generally higher in naive than memory subsets.

The assay was immunoSEQ multiplex PCR, and TCRdb's table has in-frame clones only and misses some. This sample has about 600,000 clones, with roughly 98% found just once. The naive CD8 population came from CD45RO-negative cells selected for CCR7, without terminally differentiated effector memory CD45RA+ cells. Those who donated were healthy HIV-negative adults, with no recent acute infections or vaccinations reported. Notes on this clone: Its specificity is unknown.

The V end was cut by 5 bases, the J end by 2 bases, with 19 bases between. CDR1 and CDR2 (germline): MNHEY, SMNVEV (reference sequence). The CDR3 totals 16 residues. Sequencing was done on a sample of naive CD8+ T cells sorted from blood. This clonotype was sampled from a man aged 25-40 years in good health. This chain uses TRBV27 with TRBJ2-7; D may be TRBD2 (8 bases). CDR3 in amino acids: CASSPGQIAGPYEQYF. In DNA form, the CDR3 reads TGTGCCAGCAGTCCGGGACAGATAGCGGGACCCTACGAGCAGTACTTC.